A selection of T cell receptor beta chains follows, all from one sample in a study of T cells expressing NK-cell markers. TCRdb re-called the 5' RACE reads, yielding one record per CDR3 amino acid sequence without DNA. The table counts 500,000 to 700,000 distinct CDR3 sequences; roughly 3.6% lies in the top ten. Sequencing was done on a sample of blood T cells: a sorted CD56 or NKG2C T cell subset, CD4+ or CD8+ T cells, or bulk PBMC T cells (not recorded which). Receptor source: a man aged 18 to 30 in good health. CDR3s include the opening cysteine and the closing phenylalanine or tryptophan.

j_call | v_call | cdr3_aa
TRBJ2-1 | TRBV24-1 | CATSEKGARYNEQFF
TRBJ1-2 | TRBV4-1 | CASSQDPGTGDYGYTF
TRBJ2-1 | TRBV19 | CATRGWGDYNEQFF
TRBJ2-3 | TRBV5-1 | CASSLVAGPSTDTQYF
TRBJ2-1 | TRBV5-1 | CASSLGTSYNEQFF
TRBJ2-2 | TRBV5-1 | CASSLAGKATGELFF
TRBJ2-7 | TRBV29-1 | CSVARDRDHEQYF
TRBJ2-1 | TRBV12-3/TRBV12-4 | CASSPKTGGKNEQFF
TRBJ2-1 | TRBV27 | CAIRGVNEQFF
TRBJ2-3 | TRBV15 | CATSRVAGSTDTQYF
TRBJ2-3 | TRBV5-5 | CASSLDPVPDTQYF
TRBJ2-1 | TRBV3-1 | CASSQRGGVGQFF
TRBJ2-5 | TRBV6-6 | CASSYNLETQYF
TRBJ1-1 | TRBV7-2 | CASSLESRDRTEAFF
TRBJ2-3 | TRBV24-1 | CATSDLPPRGMDTQYF
TRBJ2-1 | TRBV7-2 | CASSLALIAGLAGNEQFF
TRBJ2-1 | TRBV5-1 | CASSPEGTRSSYNEQFF
TRBJ2-3 | TRBV6-6 | CATFGTSTDTQYF
TRBJ1-5 | TRBV16 | CASSQWSQPQHF
TRBJ1-5 | TRBV20-1 | CSASVTGAQPQHF
TRBJ2-1 | TRBV7-8 | CASSLDTPNNEQFF
TRBJ2-1 | TRBV6-5 | CASSHGLGPDNEQFF
TRBJ2-4 | TRBV28 | CASSWTELAENIQYF
TRBJ2-1 | TRBV30 | CAWRPAGTSSIF
TRBJ1-5 | TRBV15 | CATSRDPNQPQHF
TRBJ2-1 | TRBV9 | CASSVVTDYNEQFF
TRBJ2-1 | TRBV7-3 | CASSLVPGTHDEQFF
TRBJ2-1 | TRBV9 | CASSPRPSSGRIYNEQFF